Shown below are 14 T cell receptor beta chains from a single sample sequenced in a study of immune cell composition in non-small cell lung cancer. Sequencing was performed with immunoSEQ multiplex PCR; in TCRdb, only in-frame clones are kept and a portion is missing. This sample has about 1,900 clones, with 74% found just once. The sample was lung tumor tissue. The receptors come from a human donor with non-small cell lung cancer.

The genes are TRBV6-6 and TRBJ1-1; D is possibly TRBD1 (5 bases). Germline V lookup: CDR1 MNHNY, CDR2 SVGAGI (reference sequence). Trimming removed 2 bases from V and 1 base from J, with 8 bases in between. This CDR3 comprises 14 residues. The CDR3 DNA follows: TGTGCCAGCAGTTACGGGGGGAAGAACACTGAAGCTTTCTTT. Encoded protein: CASSYGGKNTEAFF.

The V and J genes are TRBV11-3 and TRBJ2-2; D unresolved. CDR3 length equals 14 residues. Deletions cut 6 bases from V and 3 bases from J, with 11 bases between. In germline, CDR1 is SGHNT, CDR2 YENEEA. Here the CDR3 reads CASRRAGYTGELFF. The CDR3 DNA reads as TGTGCCAGCAGACGAGCCGGGTACACCGGGGAGCTGTTTTTT.

The chain carries TRBV10-3 and TRBJ2-1, with 11 bases identical to TRBD2. In germline, CDR1 is ENHRY, CDR2 SYGVKD. Germline trimming cut 6 bases from V and 9 bases from J; bases unmatched to any gene: 1. CDR3 size: 12 residues. This CDR3 reads CAIRGTSGEQFF. The CDR3 nucleotides are TGTGCCATCAGAGGGACTAGCGGTGAGCAGTTCTTC.

The rearrangement uses TRBV6-5 and TRBJ2-2, with D possibly matching TRBD1 (6 bases). Germline assignment: CDR1 MNHEY and CDR2 SVGAGI. The CDR3 extends over 14 amino acids. The V end lost 0 bases, the J end lost 8 bases, and 10 bases lay between the germline ends. The CDR3 DNA follows: TGTGCCAGCAGTTACTCACAGGGACGTGGGGAGCTGTTTTTT. Amino acids: CASSYSQGRGELFF.

This sequence joins TRBV10-3 and TRBJ2-3; D is perhaps TRBD1 (5 bases). The CDR3 runs 16 residues. The V gene lost 3 bases and the J gene lost 0 bases, with 13 bases spanning the gap. Germline CDR1 is ENHRY and CDR2 is SYGVKD. The CDR3 region has the DNA TGTGCCATCAGTGAAGGTTCAGGGTACAGCACAGATACGCAGTATTTT. Protein product: CAISEGSGYSTDTQYF.

The CDR3 bases are TGTGCCAGCAGCGCTGACGAGGGTAATGGCTACACCTTC. Its protein product is CASSADEGNGYTF. This chain links TRBV9 with TRBJ1-2; no clear D gene. The CDR3 has 13 amino acids. The germline gives CDR1 SGDLS, CDR2 YYNGEE. Trimming pared 3 bases from V and 6 bases from J, leaving 12 bases between.

The chain couples TRBV29-1 to TRBJ2-2; D not certain. This CDR3 is 13 amino acids long. V lost 5 bases, J lost 0 bases, and 7 bases lay in between. From germline, CDR1 is SQVTM and CDR2 ANQGSEA. CDR3 region: CSVRRSNTGELFF. CDR3 sequence (DNA): TGCAGCGTTCGTCGTTCGAACACCGGGGAGCTGTTTTTT.

The V and J genes are TRBV6-1 and TRBJ2-1; TRBD1 might be the D (6 bases). This CDR3 has 11 amino acids. Trimming stripped 8 bases from V and 8 bases from J, with 10 bases between. Germline CDR1 is MNHNS and CDR2 is SASEGT. This CDR3 reads CASCPGDEQFF. CDR3 nucleotide sequence: TGTGCCAGCTGCCCAGGGGATGAGCAGTTCTTC.

The J gene is TRBJ2-5, the V gene TRBV6-1; TRBD1 matches at 9 bases. The V segment lost 6 bases and the J segment 2 bases; nucleotides outside the gene matches: 1. The CDR3 is 13 amino acids. Germline lookup yields CDR1 MNHNS and CDR2 SASEGT. The CDR3 DNA follows: TGTGCCAGCAGGACAGGGGGTCAAGAGACCCAGTACTTC. This codes for CASRTGGQETQYF.

The genes are TRBV5-8 and TRBJ1-2; 8 bases agree with TRBD1. Per the germline V gene, CDR1 is SGHTS and CDR2 is YDEGEE. The trim removed 1 base at V and 8 bases at J, leaving 10 bases unmatched. The CDR3 is 15 amino acids. The chain's CDR3 is CASSLPGQGFDGYTF. The CDR3 DNA follows: TGTGCCAGCAGCTTGCCAGGACAGGGATTTGACGGCTACACCTTC. The whole variable domain, remainder taken from reference TRBV5-8 and TRBJ1-2, is EAGVTQSPTHLIKTRGQQATLRCSPISGHTSVYWYQQALGLGLQFLLWYDEGEERNRGNFPPRFSGRQFPNYSSELNVNALELEDSALYLCASSLPGQGFDGYTFGSGTRLTVV.

This clone turned up a few times. The rearrangement links TRBV5-3 to TRBJ1-5, with 7 bases fitting TRBD1. TRBV5-3 is labeled an ORF, and its function is uncertain. There are 17 residues in the CDR3. The ends lost 2 bases at V and 0 bases at J; junction bases unmatched: 8. As DNA, the CDR3 is TGTGCCAGAAGCTTCGACAGGGTTCCCTATAGCAATCAGCCCCAGCATTTT. Its translation is CARSFDRVPYSNQPQHF.

This chain connects TRBV27 to TRBJ1-1, with D possibly TRBD1 on 6 matching bases. V lost 10 bases to trimming and J lost 5 bases, with 14 bases between them. This CDR3 has 12 residues. The germline V gene encodes CDR1 MNHEY and CDR2 SMNVEV (reference sequence). The CDR3 region is CATKFQGTEAFF. The CDR3 nucleotides are TGTGCCACTAAATTCCAGGGGACTGAAGCTTTCTTT.

The CDR3 protein is CASSQGSGGASYEQYF. The CDR3 DNA sequence: TGTGCCAGCAGCCAAGGCAGCGGGGGGGCTTCGTACGAGCAGTACTTC. This chain links TRBV4-2 with TRBJ2-7; 10 positions match TRBD2. The CDR3 length is 16 residues. CDR1 LGHNA and CDR2 YNFKEQ come from the germline V gene. Trimming cost V 1 base and J 4 bases; bases outside gene matches: 7.

V is TRBV6-1 and J is TRBJ1-1; D call uncertain. Germline-derived CDR1 and CDR2 are MNHNS and SASEGT. V was trimmed by 6 bases and J by 4 bases, leaving 15 bases between them. The CDR3 loop spans 14 amino acids. The CDR3 is CASSREGGSTEAFF. The CDR3 nucleotides are TGTGCCAGCAGCCGGGAGGGAGGGAGCACTGAAGCTTTCTTT.